This is a list of T cell receptor beta chains from one sample in a study of CD8 T cells in ankylosing spondylitis. TCRdb passed the 5' RACE reads through MiXCR, listing each CDR3 protein once. The repertoire has about 400,000 distinct CDR3 sequences, about a fifth of them found once; the top ten carry roughly 16%. Material for sequencing was blood, either unsorted or a sorted T cell fraction (not recorded which). The source is a male donor with ankylosing spondylitis. Both conserved end residues are part of each CDR3. The D gene is left open where the match is weak. Clone size, where shown, is once, few, many, or a class for clones that have expanded.

TGCAGCGTTGAGGGCGGGGGCTACGAGCAGTACTTC	CSVEGGGYEQYF	TRBD2	TRBV29-1	TRBJ2-7	few
TGCGCCAGCAGCTCGCATGGATCTGGGGCCAACGTCCTGACTTTC	CASSSHGSGANVLTF	.	TRBV5-1	TRBJ2-6	.
TGTGCCAGCAGCTTACTAGGGTTTTCGACCACTGAAGCTTTCTTT	CASSLLGFSTTEAFF	.	TRBV7-2	TRBJ1-1	.
TGCAGTGCTAGAGTTGCTAGCAGTGGCGAGCAGTACTTC	CSARVASSGEQYF	.	TRBV20-1	TRBJ2-7	.
TGCAGTGCTAGAGGACTAGCGGGCTTGAATGAGCAGTTCTTC	CSARGLAGLNEQFF	TRBD2	TRBV20-1	TRBJ2-1	.
TGTGCCAGCAGCCTTGGGCTAGCGGGTCTCGAGCAGTACTTC	CASSLGLAGLEQYF	TRBD2	TRBV7-9	TRBJ2-7	few
TGTGCCAGCCTCTTTTTGGGGGGAGCGGAGACCCAGTACTTC	CASLFLGGAETQYF	.	TRBV7-9	TRBJ2-5	few
TGTGCCAGCAGTTTGGAGACAGGGGGCACAGATACGCAGTATTTT	CASSLETGGTDTQYF	TRBD1	TRBV28	TRBJ2-3	.
TGTGCCACCAGCAGAGATTTCTCTACGCCCCTCCACTTT	CATSRDFSTPLHF	.	TRBV15	TRBJ1-6	.
TGTGCCAGCAGCCAGGGGGTCGACACCGGGGAGCTGTTTTTT	CASSQGVDTGELFF	TRBD1	TRBV7-3	TRBJ2-2	few
TGTGCCACCTCACGACAGGGAGGGCAAGAGACCCAGTACTTC	CATSRQGGQETQYF	.	TRBV11-2	TRBJ2-5	few
TGCAGCGTTGAGGGCAGGCGAGATGGCTATGGCTACACCTTC	CSVEGRRDGYGYTF	.	TRBV29-1	TRBJ1-2	few
TGCGCCAGCAGCTTGCGACAGGGCGACACCGGGGAGCTGTTTTTT	CASSLRQGDTGELFF	TRBD1	TRBV5-1	TRBJ2-2	.
TGTGCCAGCTCACCATCAGGGACTGGAAACACCATATATTTT	CASSPSGTGNTIYF	.	TRBV18	TRBJ1-3	.
TGCGCCAGCAGCCAAGCTAGTCGGGTCCTGAACAATGAGCAGTTCTTC	CASSQASRVLNNEQFF	.	TRBV4-1	TRBJ2-1	few
TGTGCCAGCAGCGACGGTGGGGCGACAGATACGCAGTATTTT	CASSDGGATDTQYF	.	TRBV9	TRBJ2-3	.
TGCAGCGTTGAAGAATCTGGGGAGACAGGGAGGTATGGCTACACCTTC	CSVEESGETGRYGYTF	TRBD1	TRBV29-1	TRBJ1-2	.
TGTGCCAGTAGTATTAATCGGTTAACCTACGAGCAGTACTTC	CASSINRLTYEQYF	.	TRBV19	TRBJ2-7	few
TGTGCCAGCAGTTCCTTAGGGCTAGCGAACTACGAGCAGTACTTC	CASSSLGLANYEQYF	.	TRBV27	TRBJ2-7	.
TGCAGTACTCTGAGATCGGCGGGAGCGAGATACGAGCAGTACTTC	CSTLRSAGARYEQYF	TRBD2	TRBV20-1	TRBJ2-7	.
TGTGCCAGCAGCTTAGGCCCCTTAGCGGGAGCCGATGAGCAGTTCTTC	CASSLGPLAGADEQFF	TRBD2	TRBV7-6	TRBJ2-1	few
TGTGCCAGCAGCCAAGGGCCGGGCCGGGAGACCCAGTACTTC	CASSQGPGRETQYF	.	TRBV3-1	TRBJ2-5	.
TGTGCCAGCAGCTTAACCGGACTAGCGGGAGGGCCAAGGACCGGGGAGCTGTTTTTT	CASSLTGLAGGPRTGELFF	TRBD2	TRBV11-1	TRBJ2-2	.
TGTGCCAGCAGCACCCGGACTAGCGGGAGAGTAGATACGCAGTATTTT	CASSTRTSGRVDTQYF	TRBD2	TRBV7-9	TRBJ2-3	.
TGTGCCAGCAGTATCGAGCGCTCGTACGAGCAGTACTTC	CASSIERSYEQYF	.	TRBV6-5	TRBJ2-7	few
TGCGCCAGCAGTGGGGCTAGCGGATACAATGAGCAGTTCTTC	CASSGASGYNEQFF	TRBD2	TRBV5-1	TRBJ2-1	few
TGTGCCAGCAGTTTATGGGCGGGGGGGAACCCCTACGAGCAGTACTTC	CASSLWAGGNPYEQYF	TRBD2	TRBV28	TRBJ2-7	.
TGTGCCAGCAGCTTGATCGGCAGACGGACAGGCCAAGAGACCCAGTACTTC	CASSLIGRRTGQETQYF	TRBD1	TRBV5-6	TRBJ2-5	.
TGTGCCAGCACCCCCCGGACAGAACGGTACAATGAGCAGTTCTTC	CASTPRTERYNEQFF	.	TRBV28	TRBJ2-1	.
TGCAGTTCTCCCAGGGGGGGCGCGTCACTAATCGAGCAGTACTTC	CSSPRGGASLIEQYF	.	TRBV20-1	TRBJ2-7	.
TGTGCCAGCAGGACAGGAAGCTCCTATAATTCACCCCTCCACTTT	CASRTGSSYNSPLHF	.	TRBV27	TRBJ1-6	.
TGCGCCAGCAGCTTTGCGGGAGGGAACACCGGGGAGCTGTTTTTT	CASSFAGGNTGELFF	TRBD2	TRBV5-1	TRBJ2-2	few
TGTGCCAGCAGCATCACAGGGTTTTGGCAGCCCCAGCATTTT	CASSITGFWQPQHF	.	TRBV7-2	TRBJ1-5	few
TGCAGCGTTGAACCCGCCGGGAGGGGCACTGAAGCTTTCTTT	CSVEPAGRGTEAFF	.	TRBV29-1	TRBJ1-1	.
TGTGCCAGCAGCCAAGGATGGACAGGACGCGAGACCCAGTACTTC	CASSQGWTGRETQYF	TRBD1	TRBV3-1	TRBJ2-5	few
TGCAGCGTGACCCGTAAGCAGATGAACACTGAAGCTTTCTTT	CSVTRKQMNTEAFF	.	TRBV29-1	TRBJ1-1	many
TGTGCCAGCAGCACGAACGGCGGGAACACAGATACGCAGTATTTT	CASSTNGGNTDTQYF	.	TRBV7-3	TRBJ2-3	.
TGTGCCAGCAGCTCCCAAGCGGGATCCTACAATGAGCAGTTCTTC	CASSSQAGSYNEQFF	TRBD2	TRBV7-3	TRBJ2-1	few
TGCAGCGCCGAACAGCCCGGGGGATTTCCCGGGGAGCTGTTTTTT	CSAEQPGGFPGELFF	.	TRBV29-1	TRBJ2-2	few
TGTGCCAGCAGGGGGACTGGTCGTGGCACCGGGGAGCTGTTTTTT	CASRGTGRGTGELFF	.	TRBV9	TRBJ2-2	many
TGCAGCGCCTTAGGATTTCAGGGGGGTACGCAGTATTTT	CSALGFQGGTQYF	.	TRBV29-1	TRBJ2-3	.
TGCAGTGGTGAGAGGCTAGCGGCATACAATGAGCAGTTCTTC	CSGERLAAYNEQFF	TRBD2	TRBV20-1	TRBJ2-1	.
TGTGCCAGCAGTTACAGAGCGGGCCGGCCCTACGAGCAGTACTTC	CASSYRAGRPYEQYF	.	TRBV6-5	TRBJ2-7	.
TGTGCCAGCAGTGAAGCAAGGGCCTCAGGGCACCTTCGGGCTTTCTTT	CASSEARASGHLRAFF	.	TRBV6-1	TRBJ1-1	.
TGCAGCGTTGAACTTCAGGGTTACTCTGGGGCCAACGTCCTGACTTTC	CSVELQGYSGANVLTF	.	TRBV29-1	TRBJ2-6	.
TGCGCCAGCAGCTGGGGGGAATTCACCGGGGAGCTGTTTTTT	CASSWGEFTGELFF	.	TRBV5-1	TRBJ2-2	few
TGTGCCAGCAGTTTATGGGACAGATCCTACGAGCAGTACTTC	CASSLWDRSYEQYF	.	TRBV28	TRBJ2-7	few
TGTGCCAGCAGCCCCAGGTCAAGTCCTGGCTACACCTTC	CASSPRSSPGYTF	.	TRBV3-1	TRBJ1-2	few
TGCGCCAGCAGCGTCGACGGGGGTACGGGGGAGCTGTTTTTT	CASSVDGGTGELFF	.	TRBV5-1	TRBJ2-2	.
TGCGCCAGCAGCTTGAGCAGGGAGAACGAGCAGTACTTC	CASSLSRENEQYF	.	TRBV5-1	TRBJ2-7	once
TGCAGTGCTAGAGATCGTTGGACCAACTCTGGGGCCAACGTCCTGACTTTC	CSARDRWTNSGANVLTF	.	TRBV20-1	TRBJ2-6	.
TGTGCCACCAGTGATAGTAGCGGGGGAAATGAGCAGTTCTTC	CATSDSSGGNEQFF	TRBD2	TRBV24-1	TRBJ2-1	few